Given below is one T cell receptor beta chain in context. The data stem from a study of CD8 T cells in Susac syndrome. The study sequenced TCR beta in blood CD8+ and CD4+ T cells. While CD8+ and CD4+ T cells were isolated negatively, TEMRA cells were enriched by FACS. Reverse transcription of about 0.45 to 1 ug RNA was performed with random hexamers. The amplification used immunoSEQ multiplex PCR on TCR beta CDR3; it spanned 54 Vbeta and 13 Jbeta. TCRdb analysed the immunoSEQ multiplex PCR reads with MiXCR anew, one entry per CDR3 protein. The sample has 150,000 to 200,000 distinct CDR3 sequences, over 75% seen once; the top ten hold about 0.1%. The source material was CD4+ T cells from PBMCs. This receptor was obtained from a human donor with Susac syndrome.

This chain's CDR3 is CASSIRDAEYNEQFF. In DNA, the CDR3 is TGTGCCAGTAGTATCCGGGACGCGGAATACAATGAGCAGTTCTTC. The chain couples TRBV19 to TRBJ2-1; the D call may be TRBD1 or TRBD2 (5 bases each). This CDR3 has 15 amino acids. V gave up 3 bases and J gave up 4 bases, with 13 bases separating them. Germline V gives CDR1 LNHDA, CDR2 SQIVND (reference sequence).